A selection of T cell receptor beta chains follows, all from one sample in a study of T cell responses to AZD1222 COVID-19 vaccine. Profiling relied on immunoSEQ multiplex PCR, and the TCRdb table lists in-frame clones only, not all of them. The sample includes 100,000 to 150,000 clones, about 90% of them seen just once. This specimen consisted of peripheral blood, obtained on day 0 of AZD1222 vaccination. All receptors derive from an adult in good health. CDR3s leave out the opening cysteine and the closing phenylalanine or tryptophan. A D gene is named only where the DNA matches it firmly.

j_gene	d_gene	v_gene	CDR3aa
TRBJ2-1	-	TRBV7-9	ASSPAGLPDYNEQF
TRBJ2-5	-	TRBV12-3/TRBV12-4	ASSFRETQY
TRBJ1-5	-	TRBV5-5	ASSLGSNQPQH
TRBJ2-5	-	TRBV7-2	ASSLARDWGSGETQY
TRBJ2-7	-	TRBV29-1	SITLRSYEQY
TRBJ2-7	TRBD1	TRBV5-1	ASNDRVGQGFYEQY
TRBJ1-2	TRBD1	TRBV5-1	ASSLGVLGTDGYT
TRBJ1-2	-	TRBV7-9	ASSLPPDRIYGYT
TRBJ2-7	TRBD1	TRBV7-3	ASSLTGQGGFYEQY
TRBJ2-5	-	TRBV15	ATSRDLQTGFSTQY